This is a list of T cell receptor beta chains from one sample in a study of shared clonotypes between healthy human individuals. The method was immunoSEQ multiplex PCR; TCRdb's version includes in-frame clones alone and lacks a portion of them. The table lists over 2,000,000 clones, approximately 92% of them singletons. The sample taken for sequencing was naive CD8+ T cells from PBMCs. The source of these receptors is a man aged 18 to 29 in good health. Some clones in this sample may be carry-over from other donors' samples. Each CDR3 is given with its conserved first and last residue. The order of the fields is clone size, D gene, J gene, V gene, CDR3 protein, CDR3 DNA. A D gene is named only where the DNA matches it firmly. A clone size is listed for some rows: how often the clone was seen (once, few, many), or a class if it is expanded.

>-|-|TRBJ2-7|TRBV19
CASSVRVGRTYEQYF
TGTGCCAGTAGTGTCCGAGTGGGGAGGACCTACGAGCAGTACTTC
>-|TRBD2|TRBJ2-3|TRBV29-1
CSVEDRLAASTDTQYF
TGCAGCGTTGAAGACCGACTAGCGGCAAGCACAGATACGCAGTATTTT
>-|-|TRBJ2-2|TRBV28
CAISIFSNTGELFF
TGTGCCATCTCGATTTTTTCGAACACCGGGGAGCTGTTTTTT
>-|-|TRBJ2-3|TRBV4-2
CASSQTGTLVLKADTQYF
TGTGCCAGCAGCCAAACCGGGACGCTGGTATTAAAGGCAGATACGCAGTATTTT
>-|-|TRBJ1-4|TRBV30
CAWSDKSAGDEKLFF
TGTGCCTGGAGTGACAAGTCGGCTGGGGATGAAAAACTGTTTTTT
>-|-|TRBJ2-1|TRBV6-1
CALREGLNYNEQFF
TGTGCCCTGCGGGAAGGATTGAACTACAATGAGCAGTTCTTC
>-|TRBD2|TRBJ2-1|TRBV5-1
CASSSPGLANEQFF
TGCGCCAGCAGCTCACCGGGACTAGCGAATGAGCAGTTCTTC
>-|TRBD1|TRBJ1-4|TRBV2
CASSATGGSQTNEKLFF
TGTGCCAGCAGTGCGACAGGGGGCTCCCAAACTAATGAAAAACTGTTTTTT
>-|-|TRBJ1-1|TRBV29-1
CSVEGPLNTEAFF
TGCAGCGTTGAGGGACCCCTGAACACTGAAGCTTTCTTT
>once|-|TRBJ2-7|TRBV6-1
CASSEGVVHNEQYF
TGTGCCAGCAGTGAAGGGGTGGTCCACAACGAGCAGTACTTC
>-|-|TRBJ1-1|TRBV28
CASSPRGDRMNTEAFF
TGTGCCAGCAGTCCCCGAGGGGATAGAATGAACACTGAAGCTTTCTTT
>-|TRBD1|TRBJ2-7|TRBV7-9
CASSSTGGATYEQYF
TGTGCCAGCAGCTCGACAGGGGGCGCAACCTACGAGCAGTACTTC
>-|TRBD1|TRBJ2-4|TRBV19
CASSIRDSLSKNIQYF
TGTGCCAGTAGTATACGGGACAGCTTGTCCAAAAACATTCAGTACTTC
>-|-|TRBJ2-7|TRBV7-8
CASSSRASYEQYF
TGTGCCAGCAGCTCCAGGGCTTCCTACGAGCAGTACTTC
>-|-|TRBJ1-1|TRBV9
CASSLGSTEAFF
TGTGCCAGCAGCCTGGGGAGCACTGAAGCTTTCTTT
>-|TRBD1|TRBJ1-5|TRBV28
CASSWGQAGNQPQHF
TGTGCCAGCAGTTGGGGACAGGCGGGAAATCAGCCCCAGCATTTT
>few|-|TRBJ1-2|TRBV27
CASSYRGTTDYGYTF
TGTGCCAGCAGTTACCGCGGAACGACGGATTATGGCTACACCTTC
>-|-|TRBJ2-7|TRBV25-1
CASRSPSRYEQYF
TGTGCCAGCAGGTCTCCTAGCCGGTACGAGCAGTACTTC
>-|-|TRBJ2-3|TRBV4-1
CASSQDSRTQYSSTDTQYF
TGCGCCAGCAGCCAAGATTCCAGAACACAGTACTCTAGCACAGATACGCAGTATTTT
>-|TRBD1|TRBJ1-2|TRBV11-2
CASSQGTADLEGYTF
TGTGCCAGCAGCCAAGGGACAGCTGATCTAGAGGGCTACACCTTC
>-|-|TRBJ1-1|TRBV7-2
CASSLGRIYGEAFF
TGTGCCAGCAGCTTGGGGCGGATCTATGGGGAAGCTTTCTTT
>-|-|TRBJ2-2|TRBV28
CASSYTGNTGELFF
TGTGCCAGCAGTTACACGGGAAACACCGGGGAGCTGTTTTTT
>-|TRBD2|TRBJ2-7|TRBV27
CASSRGLAREQYF
TGTGCCAGCAGTCGAGGACTAGCTCGCGAGCAGTACTTC
>-|TRBD1|TRBJ2-4|TRBV2
CASRTGQGSNIQYF
TGTGCCAGCAGGACGGGACAGGGTAGCAACATTCAGTACTTC
>-|-|TRBJ2-7|TRBV5-1
CASHAGGHEQYF
TGCGCCAGCCACGCAGGAGGTCACGAGCAGTACTTC
>-|-|TRBJ1-2|TRBV19
CASSSGRLYGYTF
TGTGCCAGTAGTAGCGGTCGTCTTTATGGCTACACCTTC
>once|-|TRBJ2-7|TRBV28
CASSPWSGGGREQYF
TGTGCCAGCAGCCCCTGGAGCGGAGGGGGGCGCGAGCAGTACTTC
>-|TRBD1|TRBJ2-6|TRBV28
CASKDLRDRGPSGANVLTF
TGTGCCAGCAAGGATCTACGGGACAGGGGGCCGTCTGGGGCCAACGTCCTGACTTTC
>-|-|TRBJ2-1|TRBV2
CASRRAPLSYNEQFF
TGTGCCAGCAGGCGGGCACCCCTCTCCTACAATGAGCAGTTCTTC
>few|-|TRBJ2-1|TRBV5-1
CASSLGNEQFF
TGCGCCAGCAGCTTGGGCAATGAGCAGTTCTTC
>-|-|TRBJ1-5|TRBV19
CASTDRGARNQPQHF
TGTGCCAGTACCGACCGGGGGGCACGGAATCAGCCCCAGCATTTT
>-|TRBD2|TRBJ2-2|TRBV5-8
CASSPGLAGTGELFF
TGTGCCAGCAGCCCTGGACTAGCGGGGACCGGGGAGCTGTTTTTT
>-|-|TRBJ2-5|TRBV11-2
CASSLIQGSSETQYF
TGTGCCAGCAGCTTAATTCAGGGATCGTCAGAGACCCAGTACTTC